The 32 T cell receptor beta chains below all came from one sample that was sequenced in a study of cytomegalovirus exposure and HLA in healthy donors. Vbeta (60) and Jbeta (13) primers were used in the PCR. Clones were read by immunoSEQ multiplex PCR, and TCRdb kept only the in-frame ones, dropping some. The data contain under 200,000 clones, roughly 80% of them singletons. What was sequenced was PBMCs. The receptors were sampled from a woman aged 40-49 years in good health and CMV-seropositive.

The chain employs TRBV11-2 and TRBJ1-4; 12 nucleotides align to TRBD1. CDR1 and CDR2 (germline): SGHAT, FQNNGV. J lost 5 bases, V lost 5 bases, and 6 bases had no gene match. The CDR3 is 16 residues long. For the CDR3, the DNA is TGTGCCAGCAGCGCCGGGACAGGGGGCCTAAATGAAAAACTGTTTTTT. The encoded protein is CASSAGTGGLNEKLFF. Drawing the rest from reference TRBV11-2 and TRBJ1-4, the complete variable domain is EAGVAQSPRYKIIEKRQSVAFWCNPISGHATLYWYQQILGQGPKLLIQFQNNGVVDDSQLPKDRFSAERLKGVDSTLKIQPAKLEDSAVYLCASSAGTGGLNEKLFFGSGTQLSVL.

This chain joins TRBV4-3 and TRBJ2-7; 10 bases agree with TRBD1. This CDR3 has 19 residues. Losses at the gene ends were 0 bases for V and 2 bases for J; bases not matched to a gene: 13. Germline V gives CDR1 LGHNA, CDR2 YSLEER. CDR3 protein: CASSQDLWTPGQGTYEQYF. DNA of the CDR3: TGCGCCAGCAGCCAAGATCTTTGGACACCGGGACAGGGGACCTACGAGCAGTACTTC.

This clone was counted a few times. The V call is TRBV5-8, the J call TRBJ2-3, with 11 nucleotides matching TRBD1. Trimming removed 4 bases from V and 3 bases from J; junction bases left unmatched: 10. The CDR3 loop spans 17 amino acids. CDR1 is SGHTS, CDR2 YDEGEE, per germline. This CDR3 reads CASSISGGTGGTDTQYF. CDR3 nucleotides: TGTGCCAGCAGCATCTCCGGTGGGACAGGGGGTACAGATACGCAGTATTTT.

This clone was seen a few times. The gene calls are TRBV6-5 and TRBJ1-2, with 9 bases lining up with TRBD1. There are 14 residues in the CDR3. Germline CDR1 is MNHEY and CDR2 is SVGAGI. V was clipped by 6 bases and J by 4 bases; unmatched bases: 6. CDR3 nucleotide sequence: TGTGCCAGCAGAAACACAGGGGGCGGCTATGGCTACACCTTC. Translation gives CASRNTGGGYGYTF.

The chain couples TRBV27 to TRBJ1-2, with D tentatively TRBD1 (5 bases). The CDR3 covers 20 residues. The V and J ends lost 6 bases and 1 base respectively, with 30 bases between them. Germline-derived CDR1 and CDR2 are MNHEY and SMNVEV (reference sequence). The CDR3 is CASSRILGRESFGGNYGYTF. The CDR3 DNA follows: TGTGCCAGCAGCCGGATTTTAGGAAGGGAGAGTTTCGGGGGTAACTATGGCTACACCTTC.

The CDR3 loop is CASSGAKTYGYTF. CDR3 coding DNA: TGCGCCAGCAGTGGGGCCAAGACCTATGGCTACACCTTC. The gene calls are TRBV10-1 and TRBJ1-2; D is ambiguous. V was clipped by 4 bases and J by 4 bases, with 10 bases between them. The CDR3 spans 13 residues. Germline V gene sequence: CDR1 WNHNN, CDR2 SYGVQD (reference sequence).

In nucleotides, the CDR3 is TGTGCCAGCAGCCCGTCCGGGACAGGGGGCGCGGCCGAGTTCTTC. It codes for CASSPSGTGGAAEFF. The chain uses TRBV7-2 and TRBJ2-1, with 12 bases matching TRBD1. In germline, CDR1 is SGHTA, CDR2 FQGNSA. The length of the CDR3 is 15 residues. J gave up 14 bases and V 5 bases, and 13 bases lay outside the gene matches.

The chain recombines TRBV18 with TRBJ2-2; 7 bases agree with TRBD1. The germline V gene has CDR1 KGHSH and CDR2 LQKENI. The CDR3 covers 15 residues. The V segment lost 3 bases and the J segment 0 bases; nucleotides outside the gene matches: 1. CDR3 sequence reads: CASSPTGTNTGELFF. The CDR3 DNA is TGTGCCAGCTCACCGACAGGGACGAACACCGGGGAGCTGTTTTTT.

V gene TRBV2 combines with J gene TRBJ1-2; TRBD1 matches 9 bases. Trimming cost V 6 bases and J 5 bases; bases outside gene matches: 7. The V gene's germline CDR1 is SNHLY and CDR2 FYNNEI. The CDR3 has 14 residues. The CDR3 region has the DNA TGTGCCAGCAGGACAGGGGGTGGATCTTATGGCTACACCTTC. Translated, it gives CASRTGGGSYGYTF. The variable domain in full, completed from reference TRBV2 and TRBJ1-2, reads EPEVTQTPSHQVTQMGQEVILRCVPISNHLYFYWYRQILGQKVEFLVSFYNNEISEKSEIFDDQFSVERPDGSNFTLKIRSTKLEDSAMYFCASRTGGGSYGYTFGSGTRLTVV.

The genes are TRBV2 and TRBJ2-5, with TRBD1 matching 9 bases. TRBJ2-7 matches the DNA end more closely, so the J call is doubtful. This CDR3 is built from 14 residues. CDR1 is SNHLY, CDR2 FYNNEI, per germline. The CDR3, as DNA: TGTGCCAGCGACCGGGACAGGGTGTTCTACGAGCAGTACTTC. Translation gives CASDRDRVFYEQYF.

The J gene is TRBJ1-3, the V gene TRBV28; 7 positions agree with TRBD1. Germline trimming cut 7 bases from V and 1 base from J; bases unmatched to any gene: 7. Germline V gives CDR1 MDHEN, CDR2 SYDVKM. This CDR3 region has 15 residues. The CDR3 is CASNRQGRSGNTIYF. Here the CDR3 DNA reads TGTGCCAGCAACCGACAGGGAAGATCTGGAAACACCATATATTTT.

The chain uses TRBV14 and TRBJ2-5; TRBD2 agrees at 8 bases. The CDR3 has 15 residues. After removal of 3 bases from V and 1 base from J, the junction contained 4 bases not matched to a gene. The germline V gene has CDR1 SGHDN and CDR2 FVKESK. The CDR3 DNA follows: TGTGCCAGCAGCCACGGACTAGCCCGCCAAGAGACCCAGTACTTC. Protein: CASSHGLARQETQYF.

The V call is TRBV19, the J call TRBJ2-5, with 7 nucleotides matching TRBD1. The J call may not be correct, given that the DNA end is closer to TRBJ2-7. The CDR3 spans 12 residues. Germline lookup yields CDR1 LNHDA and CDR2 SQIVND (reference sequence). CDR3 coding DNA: TGTGCCAGCTCCGGGACAGACTACGAGCAGTACTTC. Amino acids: CASSGTDYEQYF.

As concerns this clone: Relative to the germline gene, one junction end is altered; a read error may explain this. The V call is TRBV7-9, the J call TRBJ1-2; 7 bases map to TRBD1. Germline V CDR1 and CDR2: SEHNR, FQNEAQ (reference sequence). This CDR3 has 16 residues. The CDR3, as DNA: TGTTCCAGCAGCTTAGGACCGACAGGGCAGAGTTATGGCTACACCTTC. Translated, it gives CSSSLGPTGQSYGYTF.

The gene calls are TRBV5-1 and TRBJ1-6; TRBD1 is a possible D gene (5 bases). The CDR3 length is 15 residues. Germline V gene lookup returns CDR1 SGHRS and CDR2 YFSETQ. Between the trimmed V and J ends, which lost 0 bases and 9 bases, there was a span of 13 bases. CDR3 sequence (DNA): TGCGCCAGCAGCTTGGCCCACGAAAGGGGTTCACCCCTCCACTTT. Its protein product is CASSLAHERGSPLHF.

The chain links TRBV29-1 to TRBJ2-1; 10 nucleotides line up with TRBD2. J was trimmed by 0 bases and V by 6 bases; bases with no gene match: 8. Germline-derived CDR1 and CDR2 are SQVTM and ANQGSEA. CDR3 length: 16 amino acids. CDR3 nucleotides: TGCAGCGTGGTTCTAGCGGGAGCTAGCTCCTACAATGAGCAGTTCTTC. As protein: CSVVLAGASSYNEQFF.

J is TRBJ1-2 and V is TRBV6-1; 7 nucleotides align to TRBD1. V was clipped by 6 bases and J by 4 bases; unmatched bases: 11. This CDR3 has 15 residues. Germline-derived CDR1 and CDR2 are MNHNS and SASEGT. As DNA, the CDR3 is TGTGCCAGCAGGCAGGGGGTGTTTGGAAGCTATGGCTACACCTTC. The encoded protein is CASRQGVFGSYGYTF.

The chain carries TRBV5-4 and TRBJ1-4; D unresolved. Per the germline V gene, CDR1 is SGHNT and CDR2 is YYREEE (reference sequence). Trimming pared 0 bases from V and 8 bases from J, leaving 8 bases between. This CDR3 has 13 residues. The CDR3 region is CASSLGLVEKLFF. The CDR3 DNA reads TGTGCCAGCAGCTTGGGACTAGTGGAAAAACTGTTTTTT.

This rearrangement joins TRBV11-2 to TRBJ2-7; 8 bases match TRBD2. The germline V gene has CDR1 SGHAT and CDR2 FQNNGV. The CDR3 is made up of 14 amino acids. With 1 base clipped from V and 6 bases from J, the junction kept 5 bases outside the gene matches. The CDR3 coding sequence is TGTGCCAGCAGCTTAGGCGGGAGGTTATCCGAGCAGTACTTC. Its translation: CASSLGGRLSEQYF.

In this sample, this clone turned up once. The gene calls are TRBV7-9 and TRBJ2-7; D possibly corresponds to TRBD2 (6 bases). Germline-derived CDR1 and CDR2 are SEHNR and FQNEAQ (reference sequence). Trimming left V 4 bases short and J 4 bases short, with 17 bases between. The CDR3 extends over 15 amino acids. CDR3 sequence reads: CASSWGLESEYEQYF. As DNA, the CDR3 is TGTGCCAGCAGCTGGGGACTCGAAAGCGAGTACGAGCAGTACTTC.

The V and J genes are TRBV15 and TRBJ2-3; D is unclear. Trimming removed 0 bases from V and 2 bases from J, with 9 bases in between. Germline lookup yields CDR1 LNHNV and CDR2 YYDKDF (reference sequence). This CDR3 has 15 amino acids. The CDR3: CATSRDLKYTDTQYF. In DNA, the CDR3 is TGTGCCACCAGCAGAGATCTAAAATACACAGATACGCAGTATTTT.

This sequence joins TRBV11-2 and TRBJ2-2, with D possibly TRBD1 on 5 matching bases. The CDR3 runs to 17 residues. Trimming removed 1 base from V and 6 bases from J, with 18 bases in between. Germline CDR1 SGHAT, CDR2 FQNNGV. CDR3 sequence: CASSLAPRALTAGELFF. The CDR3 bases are TGTGCCAGCAGCTTAGCACCCAGGGCCCTCACGGCCGGGGAGCTGTTTTTT.

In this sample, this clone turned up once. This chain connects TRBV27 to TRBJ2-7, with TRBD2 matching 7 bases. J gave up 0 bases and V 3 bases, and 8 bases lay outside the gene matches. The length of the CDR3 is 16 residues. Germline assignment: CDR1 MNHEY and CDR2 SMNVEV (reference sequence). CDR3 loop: CASSFGGSGSSYEQYF. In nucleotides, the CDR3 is TGTGCCAGCAGTTTTGGCGGGAGTGGTAGCTCCTACGAGCAGTACTTC.

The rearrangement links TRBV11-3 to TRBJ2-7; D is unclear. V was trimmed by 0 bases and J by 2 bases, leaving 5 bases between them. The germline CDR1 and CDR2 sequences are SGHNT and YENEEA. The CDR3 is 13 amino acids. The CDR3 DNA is TGTGCCAGCAGCTTAGAACGGGCCTACGAGCAGTACTTC. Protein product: CASSLERAYEQYF. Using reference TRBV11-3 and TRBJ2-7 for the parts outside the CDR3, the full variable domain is EAGVVQSPRYKIIEKKQPVAFWCNPISGHNTLYWYLQNLGQGPELLIRYENEEAVDDSQLPKDRFSAERLKGVDSTLKIQPAELGDSAVYLCASSLERAYEQYFGPGTRLTVT.

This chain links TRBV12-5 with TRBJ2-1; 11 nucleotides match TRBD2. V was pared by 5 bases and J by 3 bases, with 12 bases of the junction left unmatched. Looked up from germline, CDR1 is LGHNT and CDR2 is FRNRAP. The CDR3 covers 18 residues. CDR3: CASGQGTSGAKYYNEQFF. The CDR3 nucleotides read TGTGCTAGTGGTCAAGGGACTAGCGGAGCAAAATACTACAATGAGCAGTTCTTC.

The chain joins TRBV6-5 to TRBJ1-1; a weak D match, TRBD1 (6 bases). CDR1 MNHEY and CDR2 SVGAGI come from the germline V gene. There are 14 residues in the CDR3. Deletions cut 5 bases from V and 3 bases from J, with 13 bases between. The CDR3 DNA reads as TGTGCCAGCAGTGTACAGGGAGTGTACACTGAAGCTTTCTTT. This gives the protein CASSVQGVYTEAFF.

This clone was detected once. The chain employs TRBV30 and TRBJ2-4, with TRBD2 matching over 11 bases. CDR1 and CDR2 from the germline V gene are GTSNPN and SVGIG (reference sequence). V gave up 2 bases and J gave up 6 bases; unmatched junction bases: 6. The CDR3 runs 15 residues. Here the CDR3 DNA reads TGTGCCTGGAGTTTTAGCGGGGGGGAGATAAACATTCAGTACTTC. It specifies CAWSFSGGEINIQYF.

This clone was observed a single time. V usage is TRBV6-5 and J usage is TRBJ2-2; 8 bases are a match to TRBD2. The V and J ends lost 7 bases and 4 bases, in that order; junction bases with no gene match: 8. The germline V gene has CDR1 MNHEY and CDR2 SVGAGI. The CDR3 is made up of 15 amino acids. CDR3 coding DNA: TGTGCCAGCAAAATGGGACTAGTGGGCACCGGGGAGCTGTTTTTT. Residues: CASKMGLVGTGELFF.

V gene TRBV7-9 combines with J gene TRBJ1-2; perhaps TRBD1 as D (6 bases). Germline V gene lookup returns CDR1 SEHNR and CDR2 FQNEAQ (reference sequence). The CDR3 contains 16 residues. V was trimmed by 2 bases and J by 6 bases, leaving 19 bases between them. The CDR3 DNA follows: TGTGCCAGCAGCTTACAATCGGCAGGGGAAGGGGATGGCTACACCTTC. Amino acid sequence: CASSLQSAGEGDGYTF.

The CDR3 here is CASRARAHGEQYF. CDR3 DNA sequence: TGTGCCAGCAGGGCGCGGGCCCACGGCGAGCAGTACTTC. This chain connects TRBV28 to TRBJ2-7, with D maybe TRBD2 (5 bases). V lost 6 bases to trimming and J lost 6 bases, with 15 bases between them. CDR1 MDHEN and CDR2 SYDVKM come from the germline V gene. CDR3 size: 13 residues.

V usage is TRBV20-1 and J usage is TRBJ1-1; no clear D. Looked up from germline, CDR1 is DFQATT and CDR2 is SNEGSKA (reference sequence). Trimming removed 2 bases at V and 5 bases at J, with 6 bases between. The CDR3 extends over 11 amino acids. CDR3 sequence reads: CSARLVTEAFF. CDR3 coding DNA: TGCAGTGCTAGACTTGTTACTGAAGCTTTCTTT.

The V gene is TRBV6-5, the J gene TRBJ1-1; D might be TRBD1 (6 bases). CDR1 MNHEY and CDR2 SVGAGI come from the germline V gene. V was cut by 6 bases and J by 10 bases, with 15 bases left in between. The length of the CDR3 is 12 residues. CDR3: CASREDSFRAFF. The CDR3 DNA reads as TGTGCCAGCAGAGAGGACAGTTTCCGAGCTTTCTTT.